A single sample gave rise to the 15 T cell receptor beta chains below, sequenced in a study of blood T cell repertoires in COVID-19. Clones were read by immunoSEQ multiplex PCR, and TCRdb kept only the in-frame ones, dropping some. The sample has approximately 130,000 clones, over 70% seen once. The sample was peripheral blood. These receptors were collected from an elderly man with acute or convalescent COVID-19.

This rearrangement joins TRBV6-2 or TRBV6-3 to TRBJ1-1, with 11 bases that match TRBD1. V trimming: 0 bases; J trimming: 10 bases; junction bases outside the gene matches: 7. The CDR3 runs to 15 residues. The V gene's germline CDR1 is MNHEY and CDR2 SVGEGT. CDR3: CASSYSPGTGGAAFF. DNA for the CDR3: TGTGCCAGCAGTTACTCTCCCGGGACAGGGGGAGCAGCTTTCTTT.

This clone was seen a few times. The CDR3 is CASTSLAGAYEQYF. CDR3 sequence (DNA): TGTGCCAGCACCTCCTTAGCGGGGGCCTACGAGCAGTACTTC. V gene TRBV7-9 combines with J gene TRBJ2-7; 9 nucleotides line up with TRBD2. Per germline, CDR1 SEHNR and CDR2 FQNEAQ (reference sequence). The CDR3 is 14 residues long. Losses at the gene ends were 7 bases for V and 2 bases for J; bases not matched to a gene: 6.

The chain's CDR3 is CASSTQAGAGANVLTF. CDR3 nucleotides: TGTGCCAGCAGCACCCAAGCAGGGGCCGGGGCCAACGTCCTGACTTTC. This sequence joins TRBV5-4 and TRBJ2-6, with D possibly matching TRBD1 (6 bases). V shed 4 bases and J shed 4 bases, with 15 bases lying between them. The CDR3 runs 16 residues. Germline CDR1 SGHNT, CDR2 YYREEE (reference sequence).

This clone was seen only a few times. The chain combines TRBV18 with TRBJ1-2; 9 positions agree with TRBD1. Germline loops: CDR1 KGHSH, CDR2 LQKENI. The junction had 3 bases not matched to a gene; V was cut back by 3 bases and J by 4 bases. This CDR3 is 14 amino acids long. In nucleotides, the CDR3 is TGTGCCAGCTCACCGCCGACAGGGGGCTATGGCTACACCTTC. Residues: CASSPPTGGYGYTF.

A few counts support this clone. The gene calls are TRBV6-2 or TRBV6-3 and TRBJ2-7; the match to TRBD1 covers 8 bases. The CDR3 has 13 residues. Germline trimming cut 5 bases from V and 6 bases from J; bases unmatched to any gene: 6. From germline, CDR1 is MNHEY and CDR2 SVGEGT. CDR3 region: CASSRDRIGEQYF. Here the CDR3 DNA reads TGTGCCAGCAGTCGGGACAGGATCGGCGAGCAGTACTTC.

The CDR3: CASSRGPGGNEQYF. CDR3 nucleotide sequence: TGTGCCAGCAGTCGCGGTCCTGGGGGGAACGAGCAGTACTTC. The genes are TRBV28 and TRBJ2-7, with a weak D call TRBD2 (6 bases). CDR1 and CDR2 (germline): MDHEN, SYDVKM. V was trimmed by 5 bases and J by 5 bases, leaving 16 bases between them. The CDR3 runs to 14 residues.

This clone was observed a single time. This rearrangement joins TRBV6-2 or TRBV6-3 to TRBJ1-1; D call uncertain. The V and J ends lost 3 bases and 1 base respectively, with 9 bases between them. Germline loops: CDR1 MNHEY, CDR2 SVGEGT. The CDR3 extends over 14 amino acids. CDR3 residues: CASSYITGNTEAFF. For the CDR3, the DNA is TGTGCCAGCAGTTATATAACTGGGAACACTGAAGCTTTCTTT.

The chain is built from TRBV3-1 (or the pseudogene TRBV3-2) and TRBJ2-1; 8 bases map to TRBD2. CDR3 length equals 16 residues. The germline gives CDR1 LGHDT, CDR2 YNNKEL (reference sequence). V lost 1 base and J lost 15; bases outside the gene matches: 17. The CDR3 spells CASSQGESGGRSGTFF. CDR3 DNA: TGTGCCAGCAGCCAAGGGGAGAGCGGGGGACGCTCGGGTACGTTCTTC.

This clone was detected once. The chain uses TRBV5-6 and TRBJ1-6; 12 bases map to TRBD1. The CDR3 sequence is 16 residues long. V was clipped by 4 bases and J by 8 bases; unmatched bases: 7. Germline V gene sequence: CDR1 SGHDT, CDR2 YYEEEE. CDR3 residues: CASSPGTGGDYSPLHF. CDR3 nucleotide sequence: TGTGCCAGCAGCCCAGGGACAGGGGGCGATTATTCACCCCTCCACTTT.

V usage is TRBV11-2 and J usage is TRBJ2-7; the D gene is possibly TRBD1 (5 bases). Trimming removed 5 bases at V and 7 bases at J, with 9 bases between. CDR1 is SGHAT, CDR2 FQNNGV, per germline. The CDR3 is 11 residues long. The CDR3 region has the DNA TGTGCCAGCAGCGTACAGGTTGAGCAGTACTTC. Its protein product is CASSVQVEQYF.

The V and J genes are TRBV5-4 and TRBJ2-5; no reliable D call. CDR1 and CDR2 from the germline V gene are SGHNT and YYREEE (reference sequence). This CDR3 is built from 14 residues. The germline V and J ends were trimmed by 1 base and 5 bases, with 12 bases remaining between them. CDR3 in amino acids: CASSLKSGEETQYF. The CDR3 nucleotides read TGTGCCAGCAGCTTGAAGTCCGGAGAGGAGACCCAGTACTTC.

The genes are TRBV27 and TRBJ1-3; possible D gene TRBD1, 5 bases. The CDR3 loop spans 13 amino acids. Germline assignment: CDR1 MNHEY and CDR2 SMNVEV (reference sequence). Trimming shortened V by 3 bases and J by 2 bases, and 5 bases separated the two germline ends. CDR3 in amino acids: CASSFRAGNTIYF. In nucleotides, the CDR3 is TGTGCCAGCAGTTTCAGGGCTGGAAACACCATATATTTT.

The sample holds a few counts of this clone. The CDR3 coding sequence is TGTGCCAGCAGCCCTAATGCCAACAGGGACAACTATGGCTACACCTTC. Amino acids: CASSPNANRDNYGYTF. This rearrangement joins TRBV4-2 to TRBJ1-2; the D gene is possibly TRBD1 (6 bases). This CDR3 spans 16 amino acids. Trimming took off 4 bases at V and 2 bases at J, with 17 bases between the two ends. CDR1 LGHNA and CDR2 YNFKEQ come from the germline V gene.

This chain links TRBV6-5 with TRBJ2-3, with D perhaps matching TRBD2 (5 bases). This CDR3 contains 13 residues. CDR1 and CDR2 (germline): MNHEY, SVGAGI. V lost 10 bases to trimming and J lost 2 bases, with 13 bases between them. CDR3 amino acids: CATRRSLTDTQYF. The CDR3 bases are TGTGCCACTAGGAGGAGCCTCACAGATACGCAGTATTTT.

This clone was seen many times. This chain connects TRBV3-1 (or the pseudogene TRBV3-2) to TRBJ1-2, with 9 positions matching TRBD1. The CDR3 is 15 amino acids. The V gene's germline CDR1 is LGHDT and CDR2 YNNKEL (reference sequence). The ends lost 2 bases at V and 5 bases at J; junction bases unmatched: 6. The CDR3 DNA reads TGTGCCAGCAGCCAACCGGGACAGGGAGGTTATGGCTACACCTTC. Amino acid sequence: CASSQPGQGGYGYTF.